This entry concerns a single TCR beta chain. Enrolment of Seattle patients took place during active infection, and they were followed longitudinally. How the authors handled the data: From reference gene primer amplification, estimates of nucleated cell counts were derived. Here immunoSEQ multiplex PCR was the method, and the copy in TCRdb shows in-frame clones only, minus some. That table furnishes V, J and clone size, whereas the DNA furnished D and trimming. The repertoire holds roughly 70,000 clones, with more than 85% as singletons. The data belong to a study of blood T cell repertoires in COVID-19. Study context: There were acute and convalescent COVID-19 samples, and they came from the United States, Italy and Spain. In each case, the material was cDNA or gDNA derived from T cells, B-cell-depleted T cells, or PBMCs.

J was trimmed by 8 bases and V by 6 bases; bases with no gene match: 13. Germline lookup yields CDR1 MDHEN and CDR2 SYDVKM. There are 15 residues in the CDR3. This clonotype was obtained from a man aged 50 or older with COVID-19, enrolled during active disease. The sample consisted of peripheral blood. V is TRBV28 and J is TRBJ2-3; TRBD1 agrees at 8 bases. CDR3 in amino acids: CASRPGQGLTGTQYF. CDR3 coding DNA: TGTGCCAGCAGACCCGGACAGGGTTTGACGGGTACGCAGTATTTT.